This T cell receptor (beta chain) was sequenced in a study of tumor T cells in aggressive B-cell lymphoma. The germline V gene encodes CDR1 MDHEN and CDR2 SYDVKM. This CDR3 has 12 residues. V was trimmed by 5 bases and J by 8 bases, leaving 10 bases between them. The table came from immunoSEQ multiplex PCR; TCRdb's copy has only in-frame clones and leaves some out. Here the sample spans about 9,000 clones, about 88% being singletons. Sequencing was performed on tumor tissue. The V and J genes are TRBV28 and TRBJ1-5, with D uncertain. The clonotype comes from an adult with diffuse large B cell lymphoma. The CDR3 DNA reads as TGTGCCAGCAGTCCATACGGGGAGCCCCAGCATTTT. Encoded protein: CASSPYGEPQHF.